Listed below are T cell receptor beta chains from one sample, sequenced in a study of CD8+CD57+ T cells in acquired aplastic anemia. TCRdb ran MiXCR on the reads and lists one entry per CDR3 protein. The sample yields 250,000 to 300,000 distinct CDR3 sequences, about three fifths seen once. Sequenced material: sorted CD4+, CD8+, or CD8+CD57+ T cells (not recorded which) from PBMCs. Receptors originate from a human donor with aplastic anemia. Each CDR3 is given with its conserved first and last residue.

>TRBV6-1
CASSMGITGEPNQPQHF
>TRBV12-3/TRBV12-4
CASSPGTGAPLLHF
>TRBV5-1
CASSLAGGYVTDTQYF
>TRBV20-1
CRTTEAFF
>TRBV2
CASKASGANTGELFF
>TRBV12-3/TRBV12-4
CASSLFTSGGEADTQYF
>TRBV29-1
CSVEGGVKTQYF
>TRBV12-3/TRBV12-4
CASSPTLGGYTYEQFF
>TRBV19
CASSIRGGEAFF
>TRBV12-3/TRBV12-4
CASRAASGNTGELFF
>TRBV7-2
CASSLLAWTGVGNSPLHF
>TRBV7-2
CASSRTGHETQYF
>TRBV5-8
CASSLDRGPTGELFF
>TRBV2
CASRPTGPYEQYF
>TRBV7-9
CASSSLGRANVLTF
>TRBV11-2
CASSLPGLAGETQYF
>TRBV7-2
CASSLKGTGRESSGANVLTF
>TRBV15
CATSRARPVNTEAFF
>TRBV5-1
CASSPPAGNFDEQFF
>TRBV7-8
CASRPQGTNTGELFF
>TRBV2
CASSVRQEVPYF
>TRBV7-8
CASSLVFWSGRKENEQFF
>TRBV4-2
CASSQDVLTGEQFF
>TRBV6-4
CASSDSGQTGDTQYF
>TRBV10-1
CASSGLAEAGETQYF
>TRBV9
CASSVWTGRIGYTF
>TRBV29-1
CSGGTGTEQYF
>TRBV7-3
CASSFLPPREAFF
>TRBV24-1
CATSDRLAGGEDTQYF
>TRBV5-5
CASSFLETSGRGNSGTQYF
>TRBV6-1
CASNPGTSGASSYEQYF
>TRBV19
CASSIAGNSYEQYF
>TRBV7-2
CASSLSPVAAGELFF
>TRBV15
CATSLNLFSEKLFF
>TRBV5-6
CASSLGVGKDTF
>TRBV19
CASSDRGMDEQYF
>TRBV20-1
CSARRLTSTDTQYF
>TRBV24-1
CATSDGDPSGAFF
>TRBV5-5
CASSVDRSNQPQHF
>TRBV12-3/TRBV12-4
CASTLGTGQETQYF
>TRBV29-1
CSVAPAFRTEAFF
>TRBV6-2/TRBV6-3
CASTLTIGTEAFF
>TRBV29-1
CSVKTGPSTDTQYF
>TRBV7-9
CASSLLGSLYEQYF
>TRBV7-3
CASSITGSAEKLFF
>TRBV12-3/TRBV12-4
CASSGTFDTEAFF
>TRBV12-3/TRBV12-4
CASSFGQDNSPLHF
>TRBV24-1
CATGGTSGGQGADTQYF
>TRBV2
CASVYGANSPLHF
>TRBV10-3
CAISEDGLSGANVLTF
>TRBV19
CASSIGTGAGYTF
>TRBV4-2
CASSQDSGNQPQHF
>TRBV25-1
CASSESRDLKGGSSYNEQFF
>TRBV7-9
CAGSQDRKGGPPYEQYF
>TRBV20-1
CSALPGTSGPNEQFF
>TRBV5-6
CASSPGQPEDTRYF
>TRBV9
CASSVAGQRSFGTQYF
>TRBV29-1
CSVPGTGVGQPQHF
>TRBV7-7
CASRLVAWSTDTQYF
>TRBV5-1
CASRRDSLSTEAFF